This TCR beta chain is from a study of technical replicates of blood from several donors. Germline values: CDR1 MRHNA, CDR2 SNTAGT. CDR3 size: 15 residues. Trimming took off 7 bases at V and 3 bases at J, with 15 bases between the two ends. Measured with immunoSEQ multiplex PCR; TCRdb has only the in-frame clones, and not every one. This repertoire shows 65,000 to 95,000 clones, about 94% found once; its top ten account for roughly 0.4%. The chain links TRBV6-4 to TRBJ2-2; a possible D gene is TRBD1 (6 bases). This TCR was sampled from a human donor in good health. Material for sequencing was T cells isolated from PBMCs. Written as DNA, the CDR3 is TGTGCCAGCACTCTACAGGGTCGGGACACCGGGGAGCTGTTTTTT. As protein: CASTLQGRDTGELFF.